The 8 T cell receptor beta chains listed next were all sequenced from one sample in a study of blood T cell repertoires in COVID-19 (dated by TCRdb to 2018 to 2020). The receptor library was made with the immunoSEQ multiplex PCR assay. TCRdb holds this immuneACCESS table with in-frame rearrangements only. Some clones are missing; in checked studies, unresolved V genes explain under half, and the rest has no known cause. The sample data list about 46,000 clones, and 87% of these were observed just once. In total, the top ten clones hold roughly 15% of the sample. Sequencing was performed on peripheral blood. These receptors all come from a human donor in a cohort sampled during active COVID-19.

The genes are TRBV2 and TRBJ1-4, with 8 bases identical to TRBD1. The junction had 4 bases not matched to a gene; V was cut back by 3 bases and J by 7 bases. Germline lookup yields CDR1 SNHLY and CDR2 FYNNEI. This CDR3 is 14 amino acids long. The CDR3 protein is CASSETGVGEKLFF. As DNA, the CDR3 is TGTGCCAGCAGTGAGACAGGGGTTGGTGAAAAACTGTTTTTT.

This chain joins TRBV19 and TRBJ1-2; no firm D call. In germline, CDR1 is LNHDA, CDR2 SQIVND (reference sequence). The CDR3 is 13 amino acids. Trimming took off 0 bases at V and 2 bases at J, with 4 bases between the two ends. CDR3 coding DNA: TGTGCCAGTAGTATAGACGGGAACTATGGCTACACCTTC. It yields the protein CASSIDGNYGYTF.

The gene calls are TRBV19 and TRBJ2-7; 7 nucleotides line up with TRBD1. The V gene end was trimmed by 6 bases and the J gene end by 2 bases; junction bases not matched to a gene: 10. The CDR3 sequence is 15 residues long. Germline values: CDR1 LNHDA, CDR2 SQIVND (reference sequence). CDR3 region: CASRHRGEITYEQYF. The DNA for the CDR3 is TGTGCCAGTAGACACAGGGGCGAAATAACCTACGAGCAGTACTTC.

The chain has TRBV28 and TRBJ1-1; a weak D match, TRBD1 (5 bases). Germline loops: CDR1 MDHEN, CDR2 SYDVKM. The CDR3 is made up of 14 amino acids. Between the trimmed V and J ends, which lost 5 bases and 3 bases, there was a span of 13 bases. The CDR3 region has the DNA TGTGCCAGCAGTCCCCTTGGGGCCGACACTGAAGCTTTCTTT. Its translation: CASSPLGADTEAFF.

The chain is built from TRBV11-3 and TRBJ2-7; no definite D call. The CDR3 runs 14 residues. The ends were cut back, 0 bases at V and 1 base at J, with 7 bases in the middle. The germline gives CDR1 SGHNT, CDR2 YENEEA. The CDR3 sequence is CASSLEHPSYEQYF. Here the CDR3 DNA reads TGTGCCAGCAGCTTAGAACACCCTTCCTACGAGCAGTACTTC.

V gene TRBV7-2 combines with J gene TRBJ2-7; 8 bases match TRBD1. The ends lost 0 bases at V and 6 bases at J; junction bases unmatched: 10. CDR3 length: 16 residues. Germline V lookup: CDR1 SGHTA, CDR2 FQGNSA. The DNA of the CDR3 is TGTGCCAGCAGCTTAGCTCCGACAGGGGCTCAGCGCGAGCAGTACTTC. It yields the protein CASSLAPTGAQREQYF.

The rearrangement joins TRBV12-5 to TRBJ2-7; the D gene is possibly TRBD2 (6 bases). Trimming pared 5 bases from V and 1 base from J, leaving 12 bases between. The CDR3 is 14 amino acids. Germline V gene data show CDR1 as LGHNT and CDR2 as FRNRAP. For the CDR3, the DNA is TGTGCTAGTGGTCCCCGTGGGGGGTCCTACGAGCAGTACTTC. Protein sequence: CASGPRGGSYEQYF.

This clone was detected once. This rearrangement joins TRBV9 to TRBJ2-3; the match to TRBD2 covers 10 bases. V shed 4 bases, J shed 4 bases, and the junction held 12 bases outside the gene matches. This CDR3 region has 17 residues. The germline gives CDR1 SGDLS, CDR2 YYNGEE. CDR3: CASSPKAGGPPPDTQYF. The CDR3 nucleotides read TGTGCCAGCAGCCCGAAAGCGGGAGGGCCACCCCCAGATACGCAGTATTTT. Full variable domain (rest looked up from reference TRBV9 and TRBJ2-3): DSGVTQTPKHLITATGQRVTLRCSPRSGDLSVYWYQQSLDQGLQFLIQYYNGEERAKGNILERFSAQQFPDLHSELNLSSLELGDSALYFCASSPKAGGPPPDTQYFGPGTRLTVL.